This entry lists 11 T cell receptor beta chains sequenced from one sample in a study of T cell responses to AZD1222 COVID-19 vaccine. The data were produced by immunoSEQ multiplex PCR, yet TCRdb's version contains in-frame clones alone and is incomplete. This sample has 90,000 to 130,000 clones, with about 90% found just once. Sequenced here: peripheral blood, sampled on day 0 of AZD1222 vaccination. The receptors were sampled from an adult in good health.

The table lists this clone with a count of one. V and J are TRBV18 and TRBJ2-7, with 8 bases that match TRBD1. CDR3 length: 14 residues. Germline CDR1 is KGHSH and CDR2 is LQKENI. The junction had 4 bases not matched to a gene; V was cut back by 1 base and J by 5 bases. CDR3 in amino acids: CASSPLPTGDEQYF. The CDR3 DNA reads as TGTGCCAGCTCACCACTACCGACAGGGGACGAGCAGTACTTC.

The chain links TRBV2 to TRBJ1-2, with 8 bases identical to TRBD1. The CDR3 runs 15 residues. CDR1 and CDR2 (germline): SNHLY, FYNNEI. J lost 4 bases, V lost 4 bases, and 8 bases had no gene match. CDR3 protein: CASSAVDRGGYGYTF. In nucleotides, the CDR3 is TGTGCCAGCAGTGCAGTCGACAGGGGCGGCTATGGCTACACCTTC. The full variable domain, completed using reference TRBV2 and TRBJ1-2, is EPEVTQTPSHQVTQMGQEVILRCVPISNHLYFYWYRQILGQKVEFLVSFYNNEISEKSEIFDDQFSVERPDGSNFTLKIRSTKLEDSAMYFCASSAVDRGGYGYTFGSGTRLTVV.

The chain employs TRBV7-9 and TRBJ1-4; 10 bases fit TRBD1. The CDR3 length is 18 residues. CDR1 and CDR2 from the germline V gene are SEHNR and FQNEAQ (reference sequence). Trimming at V came to 5 bases and at J to 0 bases, leaving 9 bases not matched to a gene. The CDR3: CASSKGQGGVATNEKLFF. Here the CDR3 DNA reads TGTGCCAGCAGCAAAGGACAGGGGGGCGTCGCAACTAATGAAAAACTGTTTTTT.

The chain is built from TRBV9 and TRBJ2-5; 16 nucleotides agree with TRBD2. The CDR3 has 17 amino acids. CDR1 SGDLS and CDR2 YYNGEE come from the germline V gene. Unmatched junction bases numbered 8, after V lost 5 bases and J lost 4 bases. CDR3 region: CASSTGTSGGATETQYF. In nucleotides, the CDR3 is TGTGCCAGCAGTACCGGGACTAGCGGGGGGGCCACAGAGACCCAGTACTTC. Combining the CDR3 with reference TRBV9 and TRBJ2-5 gives the whole variable domain DSGVTQTPKHLITATGQRVTLRCSPRSGDLSVYWYQQSLDQGLQFLIQYYNGEERAKGNILERFSAQQFPDLHSELNLSSLELGDSALYFCASSTGTSGGATETQYFGPGTRLLVL.

This CDR3 reads CASTVTNSPLHF. For the CDR3, the DNA is TGTGCCAGCACCGTTACTAATTCACCCCTCCACTTT. This chain links TRBV28 with TRBJ1-6; D gene uncertain. Trimming removed 7 bases at V and 6 bases at J, with 7 bases between. From germline, CDR1 is MDHEN and CDR2 SYDVKM. This CDR3 has 12 amino acids.

The J gene is TRBJ1-1, the V gene TRBV19, with D tentatively TRBD1 (6 bases). The germline gives CDR1 LNHDA, CDR2 SQIVND (reference sequence). The CDR3 runs 11 residues. The ends were cut back, 8 bases at V and 11 bases at J, with 15 bases in the middle. The CDR3 DNA is TGTGCCAGTGGACAGCCGAAAGGGGCTTTCTTT. Amino acids: CASGQPKGAFF.

Here the CDR3 reads CASSLEGYEQYF. The CDR3 bases are TGTGCCAGCAGCTTAGAGGGCTACGAGCAGTACTTC. The gene calls are TRBV11-3 and TRBJ2-7; D unclear. CDR1 and CDR2 (germline): SGHNT, YENEEA. V was clipped by 0 bases and J by 3 bases, with 3 bases between them. CDR3 length: 12 residues.

V usage is TRBV24-1 and J usage is TRBJ1-2, with D perhaps matching TRBD1 (5 bases). Trimming took off 7 bases at V and 8 bases at J, with 13 bases between the two ends. This CDR3 is 12 amino acids long. The V gene's germline CDR1 is KGHDR and CDR2 SFDVKD. DNA for the CDR3: TGTGCCACCAGAGGGACGGCTTGGGGCTACACCTTC. Translated, it gives CATRGTAWGYTF.

The V call is TRBV9, the J call TRBJ1-4; D gene ambiguous. The CDR3 length is 17 residues. Germline V gene sequence: CDR1 SGDLS, CDR2 YYNGEE. Trimming stripped 4 bases from V and 2 bases from J, with 18 bases between. Here the CDR3 DNA reads TGTGCCAGCAGCATTCAGTCAGCTCTCGTGACTAATGAAAAACTGTTTTTT. Its translation: CASSIQSALVTNEKLFF. Full variable domain (remainder filled in from reference TRBV9 and TRBJ1-4): DSGVTQTPKHLITATGQRVTLRCSPRSGDLSVYWYQQSLDQGLQFLIQYYNGEERAKGNILERFSAQQFPDLHSELNLSSLELGDSALYFCASSIQSALVTNEKLFFGSGTQLSVL.

This clone was observed a single time. The V and J genes are TRBV3-1 (or the pseudogene TRBV3-2) and TRBJ2-7, with TRBD1 as a possible D gene (5 bases). The CDR3 runs to 15 residues. In germline, CDR1 is LGHDT, CDR2 YNNKEL (reference sequence). V was cut by 4 bases and J by 0 bases, with 13 bases left in between. The CDR3 DNA sequence: TGTGCCAGCAGCCGTACGACAGAGCCCTCCTACGAGCAGTACTTC. Translating it yields CASSRTTEPSYEQYF.

The chain has TRBV19 and TRBJ1-1; 12 bases map to TRBD1. The junction had 7 bases not matched to a gene; V was cut back by 7 bases and J by 1 base. Germline V lookup: CDR1 LNHDA, CDR2 SQIVND (reference sequence). The CDR3 is 16 amino acids. The CDR3 coding sequence is TGTGCCAGTAAGGGACAGGGGGCGGCAACGAACACTGAAGCTTTCTTT. Its protein is CASKGQGAATNTEAFF.